Shown below are 30 T cell receptor beta chains from a single sample sequenced in a study of patients and donors after allogeneic stem cell transplantation. In TCRdb, the RT-PCR reads were re-called with MiXCR into one record per CDR3 protein. The table includes 390,000 or so distinct CDR3 sequences, roughly 16% detected once. Sequencing was performed on blood, either unsorted or a sorted T cell fraction (not recorded which). Receptors were obtained from a human donor who was either an allogeneic HSCT recipient or a stem cell or donor lymphocyte infusion donor (not recorded which). It is not recorded whose cells these are; they may come from a transplant donor.

This clonotype was seen ten or more times. The gene calls are TRBV15 and TRBJ2-1, with D tentatively TRBD1 or TRBD2 (5 bases each). Germline V gene lookup returns CDR1 LNHNV and CDR2 YYDKDF (reference sequence). There are 16 residues in the CDR3. Trimming cost V 5 bases and J 5 bases, with 19 bases left between them. CDR3 sequence reads: CATSGKRGRSDNEQFF. DNA of the CDR3: TGTGCCACCAGCGGGAAAAGGGGACGATCGGACAATGAGCAGTTCTTC.

This clonotype has a handful of counts. The chain joins TRBV20-1 to TRBJ2-7, with TRBD2 as a possible D gene (6 bases). Deletions cut 1 base from V and 4 bases from J, with 14 bases between. Germline V CDR1 and CDR2: DFQATT, SNEGSKA (reference sequence). The CDR3 sequence is 14 residues long. This CDR3 is CSARVGTVPYEQYF. CDR3 coding DNA: TGCAGTGCTAGAGTCGGGACTGTCCCTTACGAGCAGTACTTC.

This clonotype showed up just a few times. The chain combines TRBV19 with TRBJ2-7, with TRBD1 matching over 9 bases. V was clipped by 5 bases and J by 3 bases; unmatched bases: 8. The CDR3 is 15 residues long. In germline, CDR1 is LNHDA, CDR2 SQIVND (reference sequence). This CDR3 reads CASSSRLGQGYEQYF. DNA of the CDR3: TGTGCCAGTAGTTCCCGTTTGGGACAGGGCTACGAGCAGTACTTC.

The chain recombines TRBV7-9 with TRBJ2-5; D ambiguous. The CDR3 consists of 15 residues. Germline V gives CDR1 SEHNR, CDR2 FQNEAQ (reference sequence). V was pared by 2 bases and J by 1 base, with 11 bases between. This CDR3 reads CASSLRLDTQETQYF. Written as DNA, the CDR3 is TGTGCCAGCAGCTTAAGGCTTGACACCCAAGAGACCCAGTACTTC. The variable domain in full, with the rest retrieved from reference TRBV7-9 and TRBJ2-5, is DTGVSQNPRHKITKRGQNVTFRCDPISEHNRLYWYRQTLGQGPEFLTYFQNEAQLEKSRLLSDRFSAERPKGSFSTLEIQRTEQGDSAMYLCASSLRLDTQETQYFGPGTRLLVL.

Only a few counts were recorded for this clonotype. The J gene is TRBJ2-1, the V gene TRBV12-3 or TRBV12-4, with 10 bases fitting TRBD2. The CDR3 contains 15 residues. V dropped 6 bases and J dropped 7; count of bases not matched to a gene: 9. The DNA for the CDR3 is TGTGCCAGCAGACGAGCGGGAGGGCCGGGGAATGAGCAGTTCTTC. This gives the protein CASRRAGGPGNEQFF.

CDR3 region: CASSPSPGDYGYTF. CDR3 in DNA: TGTGCCAGCAGCCCCTCCCCGGGTGACTATGGCTACACCTTC. This chain joins TRBV7-3 and TRBJ1-2, with D unresolved. The CDR3 extends over 14 amino acids. The V and J ends lost 5 bases and 3 bases respectively, with 13 bases between them. From germline, CDR1 is SGHTA and CDR2 FQGTGA.

This clonotype showed up just a few times. The CDR3, as DNA: TGTGCCAGCACGTCCTCCCTACAGGGGGAGCAGTACTTC. It encodes CASTSSLQGEQYF. This sequence joins TRBV27 and TRBJ2-7, with 7 nucleotides matching TRBD1. Trimming took 7 bases from V and 7 from J; bases not matched to a gene: 10. Germline-derived CDR1 and CDR2 are MNHEY and SMNVEV (reference sequence). CDR3 length: 13 residues.

V usage is TRBV20-1 and J usage is TRBJ2-7; D might be TRBD1 (6 bases). V was pared by 3 bases and J by 1 base, with 16 bases between. Germline lookup yields CDR1 DFQATT and CDR2 SNEGSKA (reference sequence). The CDR3 runs 15 residues. The CDR3 spells CSASRDTEFSYEQYF. The CDR3 DNA is TGCAGTGCTAGCCGGGACACGGAATTTTCCTACGAGCAGTACTTC.

There are many counts of this clonotype. The chain employs TRBV5-5 and TRBJ2-2, with D unclear. Germline assignment: CDR1 SGHKS and CDR2 YYEKEE (reference sequence). The CDR3 is made up of 12 amino acids. V lost 4 bases and J 5 bases, leaving 6 bases between the germline ends. The CDR3 region has the DNA TGTGCCAGCAGCCGGGTGACCGGGGAGCTGTTTTTT. Its translation: CASSRVTGELFF.

J is TRBJ2-3 and V is TRBV20-1; possible D gene TRBD2, 7 bases. V was trimmed by 5 bases and J by 5 bases, leaving 14 bases between them. This CDR3 comprises 13 residues. Germline loops: CDR1 DFQATT, CDR2 SNEGSKA (reference sequence). DNA of the CDR3: TGCAGTGCTGCTCCGGGGGGCCAAGATACGCAGTATTTT. Its protein is CSAAPGGQDTQYF.

This clonotype has only a few counts. The rearrangement links TRBV7-9 to TRBJ2-7; tentative D call: TRBD2 (7 bases). The CDR3 loop spans 13 amino acids. Looked up from germline, CDR1 is SEHNR and CDR2 is FQNEAQ (reference sequence). V lost 11 bases and J lost 5, with 19 bases in between. The CDR3 loop reads CAGTSRGLDEQYF. The DNA of the CDR3 is TGTGCCGGAACCTCGCGGGGGCTCGACGAGCAGTACTTC.

This clonotype has at least ten counts. The chain uses TRBV7-9 and TRBJ2-7; tentative D call: TRBD1 (6 bases). There are 14 residues in the CDR3. CDR1 and CDR2 from the germline V gene are SEHNR and FQNEAQ (reference sequence). Trimming took 6 bases from V and 0 from J, leaving 12 bases between them. CDR3 amino acids: CASRHRTDSYEQYF. In nucleotides, the CDR3 is TGTGCCAGCAGACATAGGACAGACTCCTACGAGCAGTACTTC. Supplemented by reference TRBV7-9 and TRBJ2-7, the full variable domain reads DTGVSQNPRHKITKRGQNVTFRCDPISEHNRLYWYRQTLGQGPEFLTYFQNEAQLEKSRLLSDRFSAERPKGSFSTLEIQRTEQGDSAMYLCASRHRTDSYEQYFGPGTRLTVT.

V and J are TRBV6-5 and TRBJ1-3; perhaps TRBD1 as D (5 bases). This CDR3 has 16 amino acids. V lost 0 bases to trimming and J lost 0 bases, with 9 bases between them. Per germline, CDR1 MNHEY and CDR2 SVGAGI. The CDR3 sequence is CASSYSSRASGNTIYF. The CDR3 nucleotides read TGTGCCAGCAGTTACTCGAGCAGGGCCTCTGGAAACACCATATATTTT.

This rearrangement joins TRBV27 to TRBJ1-5; the match to TRBD1 covers 7 bases. Trimming cost V 6 bases and J 4 bases; bases outside gene matches: 3. Germline V gene sequence: CDR1 MNHEY, CDR2 SMNVEV (reference sequence). The CDR3 extends over 13 amino acids. The DNA of the CDR3 is TGTGCCAGCAGAGGGACAGTTAATCAGCCCCAGCATTTT. It specifies CASRGTVNQPQHF.

As DNA, the CDR3 is TGTGCCAGCTACCCGGACAGTCTGATAGCAATAAGCACAGATACGCAGTATTTT. It codes for CASYPDSLIAISTDTQYF. The chain employs TRBV11-2 and TRBJ2-3; D is perhaps TRBD1 (6 bases). This CDR3 is built from 18 residues. Trimming stripped 8 bases from V and 0 bases from J, with 24 bases between. The germline gives CDR1 SGHAT, CDR2 FQNNGV. The complete variable domain, with remaining parts taken from reference TRBV11-2 and TRBJ2-3, reads EAGVAQSPRYKIIEKRQSVAFWCNPISGHATLYWYQQILGQGPKLLIQFQNNGVVDDSQLPKDRFSAERLKGVDSTLKIQPAKLEDSAVYLCASYPDSLIAISTDTQYFGPGTRLTVL.

The rearrangement uses TRBV9 and TRBJ1-1; D gene ambiguous. This CDR3 is 13 amino acids long. V was shortened by 0 bases and J by 4 bases, with 7 bases between the two germline ends. The germline CDR1 and CDR2 sequences are SGDLS and YYNGEE. CDR3 sequence: CASSVAGITEAFF. The CDR3 DNA sequence: TGTGCCAGCAGCGTAGCCGGGATCACTGAAGCTTTCTTT. Filled out from reference TRBV9 and TRBJ1-1, the complete variable domain reads DSGVTQTPKHLITATGQRVTLRCSPRSGDLSVYWYQQSLDQGLQFLIQYYNGEERAKGNILERFSAQQFPDLHSELNLSSLELGDSALYFCASSVAGITEAFFGQGTRLTVV.

The CDR3 here is CASSYGYLYGYTF. For the CDR3, the DNA is TGTGCCAGCAGTTACGGTTACCTCTATGGCTACACCTTC. The V and J genes are TRBV6-5 and TRBJ1-2; no clear D gene. This CDR3 comprises 13 residues. Trimming shortened V by 2 bases and J by 4 bases, and 8 bases separated the two germline ends. The germline gives CDR1 MNHEY, CDR2 SVGAGI.

There are a few counts of this clonotype. The chain is built from TRBV5-1 and TRBJ2-1, with 8 bases that match TRBD1. The CDR3 length is 15 residues. CDR1 and CDR2 from the germline V gene are SGHRS and YFSETQ. V shed 3 bases and J 2 bases; nucleotides not matched to a gene: 4. The CDR3 DNA follows: TGCGCCAGCAGCTCGACAGGGGCCCCCTACAATGAGCAGTTCTTC. Residues: CASSSTGAPYNEQFF.

This clonotype has a count of ten or more. The rearrangement joins TRBV4-2 to TRBJ2-3; D uncertain. The germline CDR1 and CDR2 sequences are LGHNA and YNFKEQ. V lost 6 bases, J lost 2 bases, and 3 bases lay in between. CDR3 length: 11 amino acids. For the CDR3, the DNA is TGTGCCAGCAGACTCACAGATACGCAGTATTTT. This sequence encodes CASRLTDTQYF.

A few counts support this clonotype. The chain carries TRBV25-1 and TRBJ2-6, with D unresolved. Trimming shortened V by 6 bases and J by 1 base, and 4 bases separated the two germline ends. The length of the CDR3 is 13 residues. The germline CDR1 and CDR2 sequences are MGHDK and SYGVNS. The CDR3 DNA is TGTGCCAGCAGACTATCTGGGGCCAACGTCCTGACTTTC. Its translation: CASRLSGANVLTF.

The chain joins TRBV7-9 to TRBJ2-3; tentatively, D is TRBD1 (6 bases). V was pared by 4 bases and J by 1 base, with 6 bases between. The CDR3 sequence is 13 residues long. The germline V gene has CDR1 SEHNR and CDR2 FQNEAQ (reference sequence). The CDR3 DNA is TGTGCCAGCAGCTGGACAGGCACAGATACGCAGTATTTT. It yields the protein CASSWTGTDTQYF.

The chain links TRBV6-1 to TRBJ2-1, with TRBD2 matching 9 bases. Trimming cost V 5 bases and J 2 bases; bases outside gene matches: 4. The CDR3 runs to 15 residues. Germline V gives CDR1 MNHNS, CDR2 SASEGT. The DNA for the CDR3 is TGTGCCAGCAGTCGTAGCGGGGGCCCCTACAATGAGCAGTTCTTC. Amino acids: CASSRSGGPYNEQFF.

The chain couples TRBV24-1 to TRBJ1-1; 11 nucleotides line up with TRBD1. The CDR3 consists of 15 residues. CDR1 and CDR2 (germline): KGHDR, SFDVKD. The trim removed 3 bases at V and 6 bases at J, leaving 5 bases unmatched. CDR3 residues: CATSDRTGGSAEAFF. The CDR3 DNA sequence: TGTGCCACCAGTGATAGGACAGGGGGCTCGGCTGAAGCTTTCTTT.

This clonotype was seen once. This rearrangement joins TRBV9 to TRBJ2-3, with D hard to call. The ends were cut back, 0 bases at V and 6 bases at J, with 11 bases in the middle. The CDR3 runs 14 residues. Germline CDR1 SGDLS, CDR2 YYNGEE. The CDR3 loop is CASSVEASSDTQYF. CDR3 sequence (DNA): TGTGCCAGCAGCGTAGAGGCGAGTTCGGATACGCAGTATTTT.

This clonotype has ten or more counts. V gene TRBV4-1 combines with J gene TRBJ2-2; no firm D call. The CDR3 totals 14 residues. The V gene lost 1 base and the J gene lost 6 bases, with 9 bases spanning the gap. Germline CDR1 is MGHRA and CDR2 is YSYEKL. CDR3 sequence reads: CASSQAPIAGELFF. CDR3 sequence (DNA): TGCGCCAGCAGCCAAGCACCAATTGCCGGGGAGCTGTTTTTT.

This sequence joins TRBV20-1 and TRBJ2-5; unclear D gene. The germline CDR1 and CDR2 sequences are DFQATT and SNEGSKA (reference sequence). The CDR3 extends over 12 amino acids. The V gene lost 6 bases and the J gene lost 5 bases, with 13 bases spanning the gap. CDR3 sequence (DNA): TGCAGTGCCGTCGATGTGGGTGAGACCCAGTACTTC. Encoded protein: CSAVDVGETQYF.

The chain's CDR3 is CASWGLPLGPNTEAFF. As DNA, the CDR3 is TGTGCCAGCTGGGGACTCCCGCTAGGGCCGAACACTGAAGCTTTCTTT. This sequence joins TRBV6-1 and TRBJ1-1; D might be TRBD1 (5 bases). This CDR3 is 16 amino acids long. V lost 8 bases and J 1 base, leaving 20 bases between the germline ends. Germline assignment: CDR1 MNHNS and CDR2 SASEGT.

The chain has TRBV7-8 and TRBJ2-7, with 7 nucleotides matching TRBD1. This CDR3 contains 16 residues. Germline V CDR1 and CDR2: SGHVS, FQNEAQ. The ends lost 4 bases at V and 1 base at J; junction bases unmatched: 10. The DNA of the CDR3 is TGTGCCAGCAGCTCTCATAAAACGACAGGGTCCTACGAGCAGTACTTC. This translates into CASSSHKTTGSYEQYF. Looking up the rest from reference TRBV7-8 and TRBJ2-7 gives the full variable domain: GAGVSQSPRYKVAKRGQDVALRCDPISGHVSLFWYQQALGQGPEFLTYFQNEAQLDKSGLPSDRFFAERPEGSVSTLKIQRTQQEDSAVYLCASSSHKTTGSYEQYFGPGTRLTVT.

This clonotype appeared once. The gene calls are TRBV4-3 and TRBJ2-6; D gene uncertain. The CDR3 spans 12 residues. Germline V gene sequence: CDR1 LGHNA, CDR2 YSLEER. Trimming removed 6 bases at V and 3 bases at J, with 3 bases between. CDR3 in DNA: TGCGCCAGCAGTCTTGGGGCCAACGTCCTGACTTTC. This encodes CASSLGANVLTF.

CDR3 protein: CSARGSGNYGYTF. DNA of the CDR3: TGCAGTGCTAGAGGGTCGGGAAACTATGGCTACACCTTC. The V gene is TRBV20-1, the J gene TRBJ1-2; D remains unclear. Trimming took off 1 base at V and 2 bases at J, with 8 bases between the two ends. From germline, CDR1 is DFQATT and CDR2 SNEGSKA (reference sequence). The CDR3 totals 13 residues.